The rows below give T cell receptor beta chains drawn from one sample of a study of blood T cell repertoires in COVID-19. Assay: immunoSEQ multiplex PCR; the TCRdb copy retains only in-frame clones and omits some. The table has about 190,000 clones, about nine tenths seen once; the top ten hold around 2.3%. The source material was peripheral blood. Source of these receptors: a man in his 70s with active or convalescent COVID-19. The CDR3 runs from the conserved cysteine through the conserved F or W. A D gene is named only where the DNA matches it firmly. Size is stated for part of the rows, as once, few or many counts, or as a class when the clone is expanded.

D: TRBD2
J: TRBJ2-3
size: .
V: TRBV4-3
CDR3: CASSPRLAGGPAQYF
DNA: TGCGCCAGCAGCCCCAGGCTAGCGGGAGGGCCGGCGCAGTATTTT

D: TRBD2
J: TRBJ2-5
size: .
V: TRBV7-9
CDR3: CASSPGTSGVETQYF
DNA: TGTGCCAGCAGCCCCGGGACTAGCGGGGTAGAGACCCAGTACTTC

D: TRBD1
J: TRBJ2-3
size: .
V: TRBV7-9
CDR3: CASSTGTGKTDTQYF
DNA: TGTGCCAGCAGCACCGGGACAGGGAAAACAGATACGCAGTATTTT

D: TRBD1
J: TRBJ2-6
size: .
V: TRBV2
CDR3: CASSAFRQGLVSGANVLTF
DNA: TGTGCCAGCAGTGCCTTTAGACAGGGGCTCGTTTCTGGGGCCAACGTCCTGACTTTC

D: .
J: TRBJ1-5
size: .
V: TRBV18
CDR3: CASSPQQVPNQPQHF
DNA: TGTGCCAGCTCACCGCAACAGGTTCCCAATCAGCCCCAGCATTTT

D: TRBD1
J: TRBJ1-6
size: few
V: TRBV28
CDR3: CASSLATGINSPLHF
DNA: TGTGCCAGCAGCCTGGCGACAGGGATTAATTCACCCCTCCACTTT

D: .
J: TRBJ2-5
size: .
V: TRBV7-8
CDR3: CASSQGLTQETQYF
DNA: TGTGCCAGCAGCCAAGGACTGACCCAAGAGACCCAGTACTTC

D: TRBD1
J: TRBJ1-2
size: once
V: TRBV28
CDR3: CASSFTAGGNYGYTF
DNA: TGTGCCAGCAGTTTCACCGCAGGGGGTAACTATGGCTACACCTTC

D: .
J: TRBJ2-1
size: .
V: TRBV7-8
CDR3: CASSIGYRGASYNEQFF
DNA: TGTGCCAGCAGCATAGGATATCGGGGGGCCTCCTACAATGAGCAGTTCTTC

D: .
J: TRBJ1-5
size: .
V: TRBV15
CDR3: CATSRRKGDKGQPQHF
DNA: TGTGCCACCAGCAGGCGTAAGGGGGACAAGGGTCAGCCCCAGCATTTT

D: .
J: TRBJ1-1
size: .
V: TRBV4-1
CDR3: CASSQVEPVRAFF
DNA: TGCGCCAGCAGCCAAGTAGAGCCCGTGCGAGCTTTCTTT

D: .
J: TRBJ1-2
size: .
V: TRBV28
CDR3: CASNVGATNYGYTF
DNA: TGTGCCAGCAATGTGGGAGCCACTAACTATGGCTACACCTTC

D: .
J: TRBJ2-1
size: .
V: TRBV27
CDR3: CASSFSKAARGENEQFF
DNA: TGTGCCAGCAGTTTCTCCAAAGCGGCCAGGGGAGAAAATGAGCAGTTCTTC

D: .
J: TRBJ2-3
size: once
V: TRBV4-1
CDR3: CASSSRDTLSTDTQYF
DNA: TGCGCCAGCAGCTCACGGGACACCCTTAGCACAGATACGCAGTATTTT

D: .
J: TRBJ2-1
size: .
V: TRBV28
CDR3: CASSSLGDNEQFF
DNA: TGTGCCAGCAGTTCGCTAGGAGACAATGAGCAGTTCTTC

D: TRBD1
J: TRBJ1-6
size: .
V: TRBV2
CDR3: CASSNTGGNSPLHF
DNA: TGTGCCAGCAGTAATACAGGGGGTAATTCACCCCTCCACTTT

D: .
J: TRBJ2-5
size: once
V: TRBV12-3/TRBV12-4
CDR3: CASSFEELETQYF
DNA: TGTGCCAGCAGTTTTGAGGAATTGGAGACCCAGTACTTC

D: .
J: TRBJ2-5
size: .
V: TRBV3-1/TRBV3-2
CDR3: CASSQGMGQLETQYF
DNA: TGTGCCAGCAGCCAAGGGATGGGGCAACTAGAGACCCAGTACTTC

D: .
J: TRBJ2-1
size: .
V: TRBV7-2
CDR3: CASSLLGERPYNEQFF
DNA: TGTGCCAGCAGCTTACTGGGAGAACGTCCCTACAATGAGCAGTTCTTC

D: .
J: TRBJ1-4
size: .
V: TRBV7-2
CDR3: CASSLAGRNEKLFF
DNA: TGTGCCAGCAGCTTGGCAGGTCGTAATGAAAAACTGTTTTTT

D: TRBD1
J: TRBJ2-2
size: many
V: TRBV9
CDR3: CASSVAGGRNTGELFF
DNA: TGTGCCAGCAGCGTAGCAGGGGGCAGGAACACCGGGGAGCTGTTTTTT

D: TRBD1
J: TRBJ2-7
size: .
V: TRBV30
CDR3: CAWRRGTAIGGSYEQYF
DNA: TGTGCCTGGAGAAGGGGGACAGCTATTGGGGGCTCCTACGAGCAGTACTTC

D: .
J: TRBJ1-5
size: .
V: TRBV12-3/TRBV12-4
CDR3: CASSLQVNQPQHF
DNA: TGTGCCAGCAGTTTACAGGTAAATCAGCCCCAGCATTTT

D: TRBD1
J: TRBJ1-3
size: .
V: TRBV28
CDR3: CASSLSQGGNTIYF
DNA: TGTGCCAGCAGTTTATCACAGGGGGGAAACACCATATATTTT

D: TRBD2
J: TRBJ2-7
size: .
V: TRBV15
CDR3: CATSREYGARLAGGNEQYF
DNA: TGTGCCACCAGCAGAGAGTATGGGGCAAGGTTAGCGGGAGGGAACGAGCAGTACTTC

D: TRBD1
J: TRBJ2-3
size: .
V: TRBV6-5
CDR3: CASSYSGTVADTQYF
DNA: TGTGCCAGCAGTTACTCCGGGACAGTGGCAGATACGCAGTATTTT

D: .
J: TRBJ1-5
size: .
V: TRBV27
CDR3: CASSFLNQPQHF
DNA: TGTGCCAGCAGTTTCCTAAATCAGCCCCAGCATTTT

D: .
J: TRBJ2-2
size: .
V: TRBV5-4
CDR3: CASSLVAGDTGELFF
DNA: TGTGCCAGCAGCTTGGTTGCGGGCGACACCGGGGAGCTGTTTTTT

D: .
J: TRBJ2-1
size: .
V: TRBV11-2
CDR3: CASSLRQRDTTYNEQFF
DNA: TGTGCCAGCAGCCTACGTCAAAGGGACACTACCTACAATGAGCAGTTCTTC

D: .
J: TRBJ1-5
size: .
V: TRBV15
CDR3: CATSRDRQVGQPQHF
DNA: TGTGCCACCAGCAGAGATCGTCAGGTTGGGCAGCCCCAGCATTTT

D: .
J: TRBJ2-1
size: .
V: TRBV5-1
CDR3: CASSFQNEQFF
DNA: TGCGCCAGCAGCTTCCAGAATGAGCAGTTCTTC

D: .
J: TRBJ2-2
size: .
V: TRBV30
CDR3: CAWSSTTHHLFNVNTGELFF
DNA: TGTGCCTGGAGTTCCACGACTCACCACTTATTCAATGTGAACACCGGGGAGCTGTTTTTT

D: .
J: TRBJ1-4
size: .
V: TRBV25-1
CDR3: CASSEPTVGEKLFF
DNA: TGTGCCAGCAGTGAACCCACCGTCGGGGAAAAACTGTTTTTT

D: .
J: TRBJ2-1
size: .
V: TRBV11-3
CDR3: CASSPGGTRQFF
DNA: TGTGCCAGCAGCCCAGGCGGGACCCGGCAGTTCTTC

D: .
J: TRBJ1-1
size: once
V: TRBV18
CDR3: CASSPFGDTEAFF
DNA: TGTGCCAGCTCACCATTCGGGGACACTGAAGCTTTCTTT

D: .
J: TRBJ1-6
size: .
V: TRBV5-4
CDR3: CASSSNLGGGPPLHF
DNA: TGTGCCAGCAGCTCCAATCTAGGGGGTGGGCCACCCCTCCACTTT

D: TRBD2
J: TRBJ2-1
size: few
V: TRBV5-1
CDR3: CASSLEGTRRLNEQFF
DNA: TGCGCCAGCAGCTTAGAGGGGACTAGACGACTCAATGAGCAGTTCTTC

D: .
J: TRBJ1-5
size: .
V: TRBV30
CDR3: CAWSISGRESNQPQHF
DNA: TGTGCCTGGAGCATTTCAGGGCGGGAGAGCAATCAGCCCCAGCATTTT

D: .
J: TRBJ1-1
size: .
V: TRBV28
CDR3: CASRGGGTEAFF
DNA: TGTGCCAGCCGTGGGGGGGGCACTGAAGCTTTCTTT

D: TRBD1
J: TRBJ2-3
size: .
V: TRBV5-5
CDR3: CASSLGGTGTTDTQYF
DNA: TGTGCCAGCAGCTTGGGCGGGACAGGGACCACAGATACGCAGTATTTT

D: TRBD1
J: TRBJ2-3
size: .
V: TRBV27
CDR3: CASSYGQGLMRDTQYF
DNA: TGTGCCAGCAGTTACGGACAGGGCTTGATGAGAGATACGCAGTATTTT

D: TRBD2
J: TRBJ2-1
size: .
V: TRBV30
CDR3: CAWSALAGGPGEQFF
DNA: TGTGCCTGGAGTGCACTAGCGGGAGGGCCGGGTGAGCAGTTCTTC

D: TRBD1
J: TRBJ1-1
size: .
V: TRBV4-3
CDR3: CASSQVAGTGATEAFF
DNA: TGCGCCAGCAGCCAAGTCGCCGGGACAGGGGCCACTGAAGCTTTCTTT

D: TRBD1
J: TRBJ2-1
size: .
V: TRBV18
CDR3: CASSLDRVYNEQFF
DNA: TGTGCCAGCTCACTGGACAGGGTCTACAATGAGCAGTTCTTC

D: .
J: TRBJ2-5
size: .
V: TRBV6-6
CDR3: CASIQDQGTQYF
DNA: TGTGCCAGCATCCAGGACCAGGGGACCCAGTACTTC

D: .
J: TRBJ2-7
size: .
V: TRBV27
CDR3: CASSLRSAPSYEQYF
DNA: TGTGCCAGCAGTTTGAGGTCAGCGCCCTCCTACGAGCAGTACTTC

D: .
J: TRBJ2-3
size: .
V: TRBV3-1/TRBV3-2
CDR3: CASSQTPLGGGTLTDTQYF
DNA: TGTGCCAGCAGCCAAACCCCTCTAGGGGGGGGCACCCTCACAGATACGCAGTATTTT

D: .
J: TRBJ1-5
size: .
V: TRBV6-5
CDR3: CASSYGQGSMNQPQHF
DNA: TGTGCCAGCAGTTACGGTCAGGGGAGTATGAATCAGCCCCAGCATTTT

D: .
J: TRBJ1-1
size: .
V: TRBV4-3
CDR3: CASSQVIGGGTEAFF
DNA: TGCGCCAGCAGCCAAGTAATAGGAGGAGGCACTGAAGCTTTCTTT

D: TRBD2
J: TRBJ2-2
size: .
V: TRBV19
CDR3: CASSSTSGTNTGELFF
DNA: TGTGCCAGTAGTAGCACTAGCGGTACGAACACCGGGGAGCTGTTTTTT

D: .
J: TRBJ1-4
size: .
V: TRBV6-5
CDR3: CASRLSGGEYEKLFF
DNA: TGTGCCAGCAGACTCTCGGGGGGCGAATATGAAAAACTGTTTTTT

D: .
J: TRBJ2-1
size: .
V: TRBV7-8
CDR3: CASSLTSGQHGWQFF
DNA: TGTGCCAGCAGCTTAACATCGGGACAACATGGCTGGCAGTTCTTC

D: .
J: TRBJ2-3
size: few
V: TRBV3-1/TRBV3-2
CDR3: CASSQGLRNRGDTQYF
DNA: TGTGCCAGCAGCCAAGGACTCCGCAATAGGGGAGATACGCAGTATTTT